Presented here are 14 T cell receptor beta chains from one specimen sequenced in a study of T cells in Graves' hyperthyroidism and ophthalmopathy. Template material for amplifying TCR beta CDR3 regions consisted of RNA transcripts. Researchers ran a first-round RT-PCR on the TCR CDR3 using the HTBI primer set. TCRdb independently ran MiXCR on the multiplex PCR reads; one entry per CDR3 protein. The data contain some 570,000 distinct CDR3 sequences, about 15% of them seen just once; the ten biggest clones take up about 16%. Sequencing used blood. Receptors were obtained from a woman aged 18-29 years with Graves' ophthalmopathy.

This clonotype was seen at least ten times. The rearrangement uses TRBV4-1 and TRBJ2-7, with D tentatively TRBD1 or TRBD2 (5 bases each). Germline CDR1 reads MGHRA; CDR2 reads YSYEKL. The CDR3 covers 14 residues. V gave up 1 base and J gave up 4 bases, with 11 bases separating them. As DNA, the CDR3 is TGCGCCAGCAGCCAAGCGGGGACGGATTACGAGCAGTACTTC. Encoded protein: CASSQAGTDYEQYF.

At least ten counts were recorded for this clonotype. The V gene is TRBV5-1, the J gene TRBJ1-1; a possible D gene is TRBD1 (5 bases). Deletions cut 0 bases from V and 2 bases from J, with 11 bases between. The CDR3 length is 15 residues. CDR1 SGHRS and CDR2 YFSETQ come from the germline V gene. In DNA form, the CDR3 reads TGCGCCAGCAGCTTGGGAGGGGCAAGTAACACTGAAGCTTTCTTT. Residues: CASSLGGASNTEAFF. Looking up the rest from reference TRBV5-1 and TRBJ1-1 gives the full variable domain: KAGVTQTPRYLIKTRGQQVTLSCSPISGHRSVSWYQQTPGQGLQFLFEYFSETQRNKGNFPGRFSGRQFSNSRSEMNVSTLELGDSALYLCASSLGGASNTEAFFGQGTRLTVV.

This clonotype was seen repeatedly, ten times or more. V is TRBV18 and J is TRBJ2-7, with D tentatively TRBD2 (5 bases). CDR3 length: 17 residues. Germline V CDR1 and CDR2: KGHSH, LQKENI. The ends were cut back, 5 bases at V and 1 base at J, with 21 bases in the middle. CDR3 nucleotide sequence: TGTGCCAGCTCAGGGGTACCGGGAAAGGGCCTATCCTACGAGCAGTACTTC. Translating it yields CASSGVPGKGLSYEQYF.

The rearrangement uses TRBV9 and TRBJ2-3; 8 bases agree with TRBD1. The CDR3 spans 15 residues. Germline CDR1 reads SGDLS; CDR2 reads YYNGEE. The V and J ends lost 3 bases and 0 bases, in that order; junction bases with no gene match: 3. CDR3: CASSETGGSTDTQYF. The CDR3 DNA reads as TGTGCCAGCAGCGAAACAGGGGGAAGCACAGATACGCAGTATTTT. Together with reference TRBV9 and TRBJ2-3, the CDR3 gives the full variable domain: DSGVTQTPKHLITATGQRVTLRCSPRSGDLSVYWYQQSLDQGLQFLIQYYNGEERAKGNILERFSAQQFPDLHSELNLSSLELGDSALYFCASSETGGSTDTQYFGPGTRLTVL.

This clonotype was seen repeatedly, ten times or more. The chain recombines TRBV5-1 with TRBJ2-3; TRBD2 matches 9 bases. Germline V CDR1 and CDR2: SGHRS, YFSETQ. CDR3 length: 15 amino acids. V was clipped by 5 bases and J by 3 bases; unmatched bases: 7. The CDR3 sequence: CASRRTSVGTDTQYF. DNA for the CDR3: TGCGCCAGCAGACGGACTAGCGTTGGAACAGATACGCAGTATTTT.

This clonotype was picked up a small number of times. This sequence joins TRBV6-6 and TRBJ1-2; D may be TRBD1 (6 bases). Germline loops: CDR1 MNHNY, CDR2 SVGAGI (reference sequence). Trimming stripped 2 bases from V and 0 bases from J, with 13 bases between. There are 16 residues in the CDR3. CDR3 nucleotides: TGTGCCAGCAGTTACGGGGGGGGCAGAGCTAACTATGGCTACACCTTC. It specifies CASSYGGGRANYGYTF.

This clonotype was seen at least ten times. The V and J genes are TRBV12-3 or TRBV12-4 and TRBJ2-5, with 9 nucleotides matching TRBD1. The CDR3 is 14 amino acids. J gave up 4 bases and V 6 bases, and 6 bases lay outside the gene matches. CDR3 protein: CASSLMTGGETQYF. CDR3 DNA sequence: TGTGCCAGCAGCCTAATGACAGGGGGAGAGACCCAGTACTTC.

The genes are TRBV6-1 and TRBJ2-7; D gene unclear. The ends were cut back, 3 bases at V and 4 bases at J, with 7 bases in the middle. CDR3 length equals 12 residues. Germline lookup yields CDR1 MNHNS and CDR2 SASEGT. CDR3 sequence reads: CASSETIYEQYF. CDR3 nucleotides: TGTGCCAGCAGTGAGACAATTTACGAGCAGTACTTC.

This clonotype has just a few counts. The missing conserved phenylalanine or tryptophan at the end of this CDR3 makes a read error likely. The V and J genes are TRBV3-1 and TRBJ1-2, with TRBD1 as a possible D gene (5 bases). Germline assignment: CDR1 LGHDT and CDR2 YNNKEL (reference sequence). V gave up 4 bases and J gave up 4 bases, with 16 bases separating them. The CDR3 sequence is 15 residues long. CDR3 loop: CASSPSPGGTYGYTL. The CDR3 DNA sequence: TGTGCCAGCAGCCCCTCCCCGGGGGGAACCTATGGCTACACCCTC.

This clonotype has at least ten counts. This chain links TRBV2 with TRBJ2-7; D uncertain. The germline CDR1 and CDR2 sequences are SNHLY and FYNNEI. The CDR3 is 13 residues long. The V end was cut by 6 bases, the J end by 6 bases, with 15 bases between. CDR3 in DNA: TGTGCCAGCAGGATAGATACCCTCGTCGAGCAGTACTTC. Amino acid sequence: CASRIDTLVEQYF.

This clonotype was observed at least ten times. This chain joins TRBV20-1 and TRBJ1-2; D remains ambiguous. Deletions cut 3 bases from V and 0 bases from J, with 8 bases between. CDR3 size: 13 residues. The germline V gene has CDR1 DFQATT and CDR2 SNEGSKA (reference sequence). CDR3 residues: CSASVGTNYGYTF. CDR3 bases: TGCAGTGCTAGCGTCGGCACTAACTATGGCTACACCTTC.

Of note for this clonotype: A clone one base away is much larger, so this may be a read error. This chain links TRBV7-8 with TRBJ2-1; unclear D gene. CDR1 SGHVS and CDR2 FQNEAQ come from the germline V gene. The length of the CDR3 is 16 residues. The CDR3 here is CASSLRSQSSFNEQFF. Here the CDR3 DNA reads TGTGCCAGCAGCTTACGCTCACAAAGCTCCTTCAATGAGCAGTTCTTC.

The table lists this clonotype with many counts. This rearrangement joins TRBV7-9 to TRBJ2-1, with 13 bases matching TRBD2. There are 18 residues in the CDR3. CDR1 is SEHNR and CDR2 is FQNEAQ in the germline V gene (reference sequence). V dropped 1 base and J dropped 1; count of bases not matched to a gene: 4. Written as DNA, the CDR3 is TGTGCCAGCAGCTTAGGACTAGCGGGAGGTAGATCCTACAATGAGCAGTTCTTC. Translated: CASSLGLAGGRSYNEQFF.

The chain uses TRBV28 and TRBJ1-6; 12 bases line up with TRBD1. V shed 3 bases, J shed 11 bases, and the junction held 5 bases outside the gene matches. Germline V gene sequence: CDR1 MDHEN, CDR2 SYDVKM. The CDR3 runs 15 residues. The CDR3 is CASSLGGTGGPPLHF. CDR3 in DNA: TGTGCCAGCAGTTTGGGTGGGACAGGGGGCCCACCCCTCCACTTT. Variable domain in full (rest from reference TRBV28 and TRBJ1-6): DVKVTQSSRYLVKRTGEKVFLECVQDMDHENMFWYRQDPGLGLRLIYFSYDVKMKEKGDIPEGYSVSREKKERFSLILESASTNQTSMYLCASSLGGTGGPPLHFGNGTRLTVT.